Presented here are 22 T cell receptor beta chains from one specimen sequenced in a study of T cell clonotyping in hematopoietic cell transplantation. Documented time point: recipient sample about 28 days before transplant, after cytoreduction. Here immunoSEQ multiplex PCR was the method, and the copy in TCRdb shows in-frame clones only, minus some. The sample includes 45,000 or so clones, 80% to 85% of them seen just once. The specimen was peripheral blood mononuclear cells, collected before stem cell transplant. Receptors were obtained from a man aged 60 to 75 with myelodysplastic syndrome. Some clones in this sample may be carry-over from other donors' samples.

This sequence joins TRBV7-2 and TRBJ2-1; D might be TRBD2 (6 bases). This CDR3 comprises 15 residues. Trimming left V 3 bases short and J 3 bases short, with 12 bases between. CDR1 and CDR2 (germline): SGHTA, FQGNSA. The CDR3 DNA reads as TGTGCCAGCAGCTTCCTGGCGGGGATCTACAATGAGCAGTTCTTC. Its translation is CASSFLAGIYNEQFF.

The chain combines TRBV7-2 with TRBJ2-3; D is unclear. Germline values: CDR1 SGHTA, CDR2 FQGNSA. The CDR3 runs 13 residues. Trimming took off 0 bases at V and 8 bases at J, with 9 bases between the two ends. This CDR3 reads CASSLANQVTQYF. The CDR3 bases are TGTGCCAGCAGCTTAGCTAACCAGGTTACGCAGTATTTT.

This clone has only a few counts. The rearrangement uses TRBV10-3 and TRBJ1-4; possible D gene TRBD1, 5 bases. Germline loops: CDR1 ENHRY, CDR2 SYGVKD. The CDR3 is made up of 14 amino acids. V dropped 0 bases and J dropped 8 bases, with 10 bases sitting between them. The CDR3 DNA reads TGTGCCATCAGTGAGTCGCGTTGGGGGGAAAAACTGTTTTTT. This translates into CAISESRWGEKLFF.

The chain combines TRBV5-8 with TRBJ1-5, with D possibly being TRBD1 (6 bases). Trimming left V 2 bases short and J 0 bases short, with 12 bases between. This CDR3 is 16 amino acids long. Looked up from germline, CDR1 is SGHTS and CDR2 is YDEGEE. CDR3 coding DNA: TGTGCCAGCAGCTTCAGAGGGGGGAATAGCAATCAGCCCCAGCATTTT. Translated, it gives CASSFRGGNSNQPQHF.

The V call is TRBV2, the J call TRBJ1-2; TRBD1 aligns across 8 bases. Losses at the gene ends were 4 bases for V and 6 bases for J; bases not matched to a gene: 7. Germline values: CDR1 SNHLY, CDR2 FYNNEI. The CDR3 is 14 residues long. CDR3 in amino acids: CASSGSTGAHGYTF. In DNA, the CDR3 is TGTGCCAGCAGTGGCTCGACAGGGGCTCATGGCTACACCTTC.

The chain links TRBV7-2 to TRBJ2-2, with TRBD2 matching over 8 bases. Germline assignment: CDR1 SGHTA and CDR2 FQGNSA. J lost 7 bases, V lost 0 bases, and 10 bases had no gene match. This CDR3 region has 17 residues. The CDR3 region is CASSLARGARGYGELFF. DNA for the CDR3: TGTGCCAGCAGCTTAGCGCGGGGGGCCCGTGGGTACGGGGAGCTGTTTTTT.

The gene calls are TRBV9 and TRBJ1-6; D is perhaps TRBD1 (5 bases). V shed 1 base and J shed 5 bases, with 7 bases lying between them. This CDR3 region has 14 residues. Germline V gene data show CDR1 as SGDLS and CDR2 as YYNGEE. Here the CDR3 reads CASSVLQDNSPLHF. The DNA for the CDR3 is TGTGCCAGCAGCGTACTACAGGATAATTCACCCCTCCACTTT.

The V and J genes are TRBV7-9 and TRBJ2-7; no reliable D call. Germline CDR1 reads SEHNR; CDR2 reads FQNEAQ (reference sequence). The CDR3 length is 12 residues. The V and J ends lost 6 bases and 4 bases respectively, with 10 bases between them. The CDR3 DNA follows: TGTGCCAGCAGTTACCGATATTACGAGCAGTACTTC. This gives the protein CASSYRYYEQYF.

The chain couples TRBV2 to TRBJ1-2; D unclear. Trimming left V 5 bases short and J 13 bases short, with 17 bases between. The CDR3 runs to 12 residues. Germline V gives CDR1 SNHLY, CDR2 FYNNEI. The CDR3 nucleotides are TGTGCCAGCAGTACTACAGCGGAAGCGATCACCTTC. This sequence encodes CASSTTAEAITF.

This clone was detected only once. This chain links TRBV6-1 with TRBJ1-1, with 12 bases matching TRBD1. V dropped 10 bases and J dropped 7; count of bases not matched to a gene: 10. This CDR3 has 14 amino acids. The germline CDR1 and CDR2 sequences are MNHNS and SASEGT. The CDR3 nucleotides read TGTGCCACCCAACCGGGACAGGGGGCTGGTGAAGCTTTCTTT. Translated: CATQPGQGAGEAFF.

The chain uses TRBV27 and TRBJ1-6; no reliable D call. Germline CDR1 is MNHEY and CDR2 is SMNVEV (reference sequence). There are 12 residues in the CDR3. Trimming took 6 bases from V and 7 from J, leaving 7 bases between them. CDR3 in amino acids: CASSFINSPLHF. CDR3 DNA sequence: TGTGCCAGCAGCTTTATCAATTCACCCCTCCACTTT.

This clone turned up a few times. The gene calls are TRBV9 and TRBJ2-7; TRBD2 is a possible D gene (6 bases). Germline assignment: CDR1 SGDLS and CDR2 YYNGEE. Trimming stripped 0 bases from V and 0 bases from J, with 10 bases between. The CDR3 sequence is 15 residues long. CDR3 sequence: CASSVGGAGSYEQYF. Here the CDR3 DNA reads TGTGCCAGCAGCGTAGGCGGGGCCGGCTCCTACGAGCAGTACTTC.

The rearrangement uses TRBV19 and TRBJ2-1, with D maybe TRBD1 (6 bases). The V gene's germline CDR1 is LNHDA and CDR2 SQIVND (reference sequence). Trimming removed 5 bases from V and 2 bases from J, with 19 bases in between. CDR3 length: 17 residues. In DNA, the CDR3 is TGTGCCAGTAGTGATGCGCCAGGGGTTCTTACCTACAATGAGCAGTTCTTC. Residues: CASSDAPGVLTYNEQFF.

The V and J genes are TRBV11-1 and TRBJ2-7, with D tentatively TRBD1 (6 bases). V lost 1 base to trimming and J lost 6 bases, with 19 bases between them. CDR1 SGHAT and CDR2 FQDESV come from the germline V gene (reference sequence). CDR3 length: 16 amino acids. The CDR3 spells CASSLGFGTFAREQYF. Written as DNA, the CDR3 is TGTGCCAGCAGCTTAGGATTTGGGACATTCGCTCGCGAGCAGTACTTC. The full variable domain, in which reference TRBV11-1 and TRBJ2-7 provide the parts outside the CDR3, is EAEVAQSPRYKITEKSQAVAFWCDPISGHATLYWYRQILGQGPELLVQFQDESVVDDSQLPKDRFSAERLKGVDSTLKIQPAELGDSAMYLCASSLGFGTFAREQYFGPGTRLTVT.

This sequence joins TRBV6-5 and TRBJ1-4, with 8 bases matching TRBD1. Trimming at V came to 0 bases and at J to 3 bases, leaving 3 bases not matched to a gene. Germline values: CDR1 MNHEY, CDR2 SVGAGI. This CDR3 region has 16 residues. CDR3 protein: CASSYSRGLSNEKLFF. Here the CDR3 DNA reads TGTGCCAGCAGTTACTCCAGGGGGCTATCTAATGAAAAACTGTTTTTT.

CDR3 nucleotide sequence: TGTGCCTGGAGCCGACAGGGGAGGCAGCCCCAGCATTTT. Protein sequence: CAWSRQGRQPQHF. The rearrangement uses TRBV30 and TRBJ1-5, with 8 bases fitting TRBD1. The CDR3 totals 13 residues. Germline V lookup: CDR1 GTSNPN, CDR2 SVGIG (reference sequence). With 3 bases clipped from V and 7 bases from J, the junction kept 5 bases outside the gene matches.

About this clone itself: Other DNA sequences in the same sample also yield this CDR3. V gene TRBV5-4 combines with J gene TRBJ1-2; the D is unclear. The CDR3 consists of 13 residues. Trimming removed 0 bases at V and 2 bases at J, with 5 bases between. Germline loops: CDR1 SGHNT, CDR2 YYREEE (reference sequence). As DNA, the CDR3 is TGTGCCAGCAGCTTGGGCCAGAACTATGGCTACACCTTC. It translates to CASSLGQNYGYTF.

The gene calls are TRBV28 and TRBJ1-1, with D uncertain. Per the germline V gene, CDR1 is MDHEN and CDR2 is SYDVKM. The length of the CDR3 is 13 residues. Trimming removed 1 base at V and 5 bases at J, with 8 bases between. As DNA, the CDR3 is TGTGCCAGCAGTTTATATTTTGGGACTGAAGCTTTCTTT. This sequence encodes CASSLYFGTEAFF.

The V call is TRBV30, the J call TRBJ1-5; D may be TRBD1 (5 bases). The CDR3 loop spans 14 amino acids. Germline assignment: CDR1 GTSNPN and CDR2 SVGIG (reference sequence). Trimming removed 4 bases from V and 0 bases from J, with 10 bases in between. CDR3 residues: CAWNKGTSNQPQHF. The CDR3 DNA reads TGTGCCTGGAACAAGGGGACTAGCAATCAGCCCCAGCATTTT.

The genes are TRBV28 and TRBJ1-5, with a possible D match to TRBD1 (6 bases). This CDR3 has 12 amino acids. The germline gives CDR1 MDHEN, CDR2 SYDVKM. Trimming took off 6 bases at V and 7 bases at J, with 10 bases between the two ends. For the CDR3, the DNA is TGTGCCAGCAGGCCACAGGGACAGCCCCAGCATTTT. It encodes CASRPQGQPQHF.

The chain combines TRBV28 with TRBJ1-5, with 9 bases fitting TRBD1. The V segment lost 10 bases and the J segment 3 bases; nucleotides outside the gene matches: 7. Germline V gives CDR1 MDHEN, CDR2 SYDVKM. The CDR3 covers 14 residues. CDR3 sequence reads: CATLGQGYNQPQHF. DNA of the CDR3: TGTGCCACTCTAGGACAGGGGTACAATCAGCCCCAGCATTTT.

CDR3 bases: TGTGCCAGCAGCTTAGTGAATTCACCCCTCCACTTT. Its translation is CASSLVNSPLHF. The gene calls are TRBV11-2 and TRBJ1-6; D gene ambiguous. Trimming left V 1 base short and J 7 bases short, with 2 bases between. Germline CDR1 and CDR2: SGHAT and FQNNGV. CDR3 length: 12 residues.